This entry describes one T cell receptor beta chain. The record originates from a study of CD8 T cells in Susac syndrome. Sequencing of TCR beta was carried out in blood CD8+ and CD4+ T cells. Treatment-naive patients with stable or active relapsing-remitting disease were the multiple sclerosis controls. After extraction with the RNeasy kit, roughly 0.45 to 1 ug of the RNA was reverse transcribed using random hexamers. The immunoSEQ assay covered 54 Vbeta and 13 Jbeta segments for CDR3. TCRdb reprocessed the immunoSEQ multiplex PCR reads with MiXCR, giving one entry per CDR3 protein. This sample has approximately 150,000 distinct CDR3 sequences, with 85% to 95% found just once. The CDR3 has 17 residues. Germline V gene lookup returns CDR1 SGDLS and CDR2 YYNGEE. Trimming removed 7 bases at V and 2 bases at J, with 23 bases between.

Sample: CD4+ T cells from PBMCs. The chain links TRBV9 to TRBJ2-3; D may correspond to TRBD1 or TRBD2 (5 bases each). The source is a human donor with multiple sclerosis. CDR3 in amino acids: CASLLGQAGRPTDTQYF. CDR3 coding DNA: TGTGCCAGCCTCCTGGGTCAGGCAGGGAGACCCACAGATACGCAGTATTTT.